A single sample gave rise to the 23 T cell receptor beta chains below, sequenced in a study of identifying expanded T cells in peripheral blood. Some clones are missing from TCRdb's copy, which holds only in-frame ones; the method was immunoSEQ multiplex PCR. The table lists 55,000 to 75,000 clones, 80% to 90% of them singletons. The source material was blood. The receptor set was obtained from a person aged 18 to 70 in good health.

The chain recombines TRBV19 with TRBJ2-3; no reliable D call. V lost 0 bases and J lost 1, with 5 bases in between. CDR3 length: 14 residues. Germline CDR1 and CDR2: LNHDA and SQIVND (reference sequence). The CDR3 DNA follows: TGTGCCAGTAGTATAGATCCAGGCACAGATACGCAGTATTTT. Its translation is CASSIDPGTDTQYF. Using reference TRBV19 and TRBJ2-3 for the parts outside the CDR3, the full variable domain is DGGITQSPKYLFRKEGQNVTLSCEQNLNHDAMYWYRQDPGQGLRLIYYSQIVNDFQKGDIAEGYSVSREKKESFPLTVTSAQKNPTAFYLCASSIDPGTDTQYFGPGTRLTVL.

This clone has just one count. The rearrangement links TRBV4-1 to TRBJ2-7; the match to TRBD2 covers 13 bases. Unmatched junction bases numbered 6, after V lost 3 bases and J lost 4 bases. Germline V gene sequence: CDR1 MGHRA, CDR2 YSYEKL. CDR3 length: 16 residues. CDR3 bases: TGCGCCAGCAGCCAGGGACTAGCGGGAACGTTATACGAGCAGTACTTC. Amino acids: CASSQGLAGTLYEQYF.

Only a few counts were recorded for this clone. This chain links TRBV7-9 with TRBJ2-5; 10 bases are a match to TRBD1. CDR3 length equals 18 residues. The junction had 11 bases not matched to a gene; V was cut back by 4 bases and J by 0 bases. The germline CDR1 and CDR2 sequences are SEHNR and FQNEAQ (reference sequence). Written as DNA, the CDR3 is TGTGCCAGCAGCTCAAAATTTACCGGGACAGGGGACCAAGAGACCCAGTACTTC. Protein sequence: CASSSKFTGTGDQETQYF.

The chain employs TRBV6-1 and TRBJ1-5; D is uncertain. Trimming removed 1 base at V and 7 bases at J, with 11 bases between. Germline V lookup: CDR1 MNHNS, CDR2 SASEGT. The CDR3 covers 14 residues. CDR3 bases: TGTGCCAGCAGTGAAGGCTTTTTTAGGCAGCCCCAGCATTTT. This sequence encodes CASSEGFFRQPQHF.

In the case of this clone: A junction boundary mismatches the germline segment, possibly from a read error. The same CDR3 can be traced to other DNA sequences in this sample. The chain recombines TRBV6-4 with TRBJ2-3; no firm D call. Germline V gene data show CDR1 as MRHNA and CDR2 as SNTAGT. The CDR3 runs to 16 residues. Written as DNA, the CDR3 is TGTGCCAGTAGTGACTCGACATTTTCTAGCACAGATACGCAGTATTTT. Residues: CASSDSTFSSTDTQYF.

The count of this clone is one. CDR3 in DNA: TGTGCCTGGAGTGTAAGTTCTTCGGGGGCTGGGGCCAACGTCCTGACTTTC. This gives the protein CAWSVSSSGAGANVLTF. The rearrangement uses TRBV30 and TRBJ2-6; D is perhaps TRBD2 (6 bases). V gave up 0 bases and J gave up 2 bases, with 14 bases separating them. The CDR3 is made up of 17 amino acids. Germline CDR1 reads GTSNPN; CDR2 reads SVGIG (reference sequence).

This clone occurred once. CDR3 in DNA: TGTGCCAGCAGCCCTGGACTAGCGGGGGGGCCGGAGACCCAGTACTTC. Its protein is CASSPGLAGGPETQYF. The chain couples TRBV4-2 to TRBJ2-5; TRBD2 matches at 15 bases. The CDR3 loop spans 16 amino acids. The germline CDR1 and CDR2 sequences are LGHNA and YNFKEQ. Unmatched junction bases numbered 5, after V lost 4 bases and J lost 5 bases.

The chain uses TRBV7-9 and TRBJ2-7; 8 bases match TRBD1. J was trimmed by 6 bases and V by 4 bases; bases with no gene match: 8. The CDR3 contains 14 residues. CDR1 and CDR2 (germline): SEHNR, FQNEAQ (reference sequence). CDR3 nucleotide sequence: TGTGCCAGCAGCTACCCGGGACAGGTAGCCGAGCAGTACTTC. It translates to CASSYPGQVAEQYF.

The chain has TRBV28 and TRBJ1-1, with TRBD1 matching 10 bases. Unmatched junction bases numbered 2, after V lost 3 bases and J lost 7 bases. CDR1 MDHEN and CDR2 SYDVKM come from the germline V gene. The CDR3 runs to 13 residues. The DNA for the CDR3 is TGTGCCAGCAGTTTGGGACAGGGGATTGAAGCTTTCTTT. Its translation: CASSLGQGIEAFF.

The J gene is TRBJ2-1, the V gene TRBV19; 8 positions match TRBD2. This CDR3 comprises 14 residues. V trimming: 6 bases; J trimming: 9 bases; junction bases outside the gene matches: 10. Looked up from germline, CDR1 is LNHDA and CDR2 is SQIVND (reference sequence). The CDR3 region is CASRERGRVSEQFF. The CDR3 nucleotides read TGTGCCAGTAGAGAGCGGGGGAGGGTAAGTGAGCAGTTCTTC.

This clone turned up a few times. V gene TRBV10-3 combines with J gene TRBJ2-3; 9 nucleotides align to TRBD1. This CDR3 comprises 16 residues. V dropped 4 bases and J dropped 0; count of bases not matched to a gene: 5. Germline CDR1 ENHRY, CDR2 SYGVKD. CDR3 DNA sequence: TGTGCCATCAGTGGGGCGGACAGGGGAAGCACAGATACGCAGTATTTT. Amino acids: CAISGADRGSTDTQYF.

This chain links TRBV19 with TRBJ1-3; unclear D gene. The length of the CDR3 is 14 residues. The V and J ends lost 7 bases and 0 bases respectively, with 10 bases between them. Per the germline V gene, CDR1 is LNHDA and CDR2 is SQIVND (reference sequence). The CDR3 DNA reads TGTGCCAGTAACAACAGACCCTCTGGAAACACCATATATTTT. Its translation is CASNNRPSGNTIYF.

This chain uses TRBV18 with TRBJ1-4; 7 nucleotides line up with TRBD1. Germline V gives CDR1 KGHSH, CDR2 LQKENI. With V trimmed by 4 bases and J by 4 bases, 3 bases remained unmatched. The CDR3 loop spans 14 amino acids. The CDR3 region is CASSQGAINEKLFF. The CDR3 DNA follows: TGTGCCAGCTCACAGGGGGCTATTAATGAAAAACTGTTTTTT.

The chain recombines TRBV5-6 with TRBJ2-3, with 10 bases lining up with TRBD2. V was clipped by 3 bases and J by 4 bases; unmatched bases: 5. Germline-derived CDR1 and CDR2 are SGHDT and YYEEEE. The CDR3 totals 15 residues. This chain's CDR3 is CASSWLAGVPDTQYF. The CDR3 coding sequence is TGTGCCAGCAGCTGGCTAGCGGGAGTTCCAGATACGCAGTATTTT.

CDR3 DNA: TGTGCCTGGAGTGACACCCTAGGCGGTGAAGCTTTCTTT. The encoded protein is CAWSDTLGGEAFF. This sequence joins TRBV30 and TRBJ1-1; D remains unclear. The CDR3 length is 13 residues. Trimming removed 1 base at V and 7 bases at J, with 13 bases between. The germline gives CDR1 GTSNPN, CDR2 SVGIG (reference sequence).

This chain joins TRBV4-3 and TRBJ2-1; D gene ambiguous. Germline V lookup: CDR1 LGHNA, CDR2 YSLEER. V was pared by 0 bases and J by 7 bases, with 7 bases between. CDR3 length equals 13 residues. The CDR3 DNA reads TGCGCCAGCAGCCAAGATCTGAGGAATGAGCAGTTCTTC. Its protein is CASSQDLRNEQFF.

The V call is TRBV11-2, the J call TRBJ2-2, with 8 nucleotides matching TRBD1. Germline loops: CDR1 SGHAT, CDR2 FQNNGV. The CDR3 sequence is 16 residues long. J lost 6 bases, V lost 2 bases, and 8 bases had no gene match. In DNA, the CDR3 is TGTGCCAGCAGCTTAATGGGACAGGCCATCGCCGGGGAGCTGTTTTTT. Its translation: CASSLMGQAIAGELFF.

The chain recombines TRBV16 with TRBJ2-3; 9 nucleotides agree with TRBD2. The V gene's germline CDR1 is KGHSY and CDR2 FQNENV. The CDR3 extends over 20 amino acids. V shed 4 bases, J shed 0 bases, and the junction held 17 bases outside the gene matches. As DNA, the CDR3 is TGTGCCAGCAGCCGTCGGTTAGCGGGGGAGGAGGATCCGAGCACAGATACGCAGTATTTT. Amino acid sequence: CASSRRLAGEEDPSTDTQYF.

The chain links TRBV28 to TRBJ1-3; 8 bases are a match to TRBD1. Germline CDR1 MDHEN, CDR2 SYDVKM. The CDR3 is 16 residues long. The ends lost 8 bases at V and 0 bases at J; junction bases unmatched: 9. The CDR3: CASVPGQAYSGNTIYF. Here the CDR3 DNA reads TGTGCCAGCGTACCGGGACAGGCCTACTCTGGAAACACCATATATTTT.

This clone occurred once. The CDR3 is CASTDHRGSGPRGGINYGYTF. CDR3 DNA: TGTGCCAGCACCGACCATCGGGGATCAGGCCCCCGCGGCGGAATTAACTATGGCTACACCTTC. This chain joins TRBV2 and TRBJ1-2; D not certain. The CDR3 runs to 21 residues. Trimming took off 7 bases at V and 1 base at J, with 34 bases between the two ends. CDR1 SNHLY and CDR2 FYNNEI come from the germline V gene.

The chain carries TRBV6-5 and TRBJ2-7, with no clear D. Deletions cut 0 bases from V and 0 bases from J, with 3 bases between. Germline CDR1 is MNHEY and CDR2 is SVGAGI. The CDR3 has 13 amino acids. The CDR3 protein is CASSYSSSYEQYF. In nucleotides, the CDR3 is TGTGCCAGCAGTTACTCTTCCTCCTACGAGCAGTACTTC.

This clone was observed a single time. CDR3 sequence (DNA): TGTGCCATCAGTTCCGGGACTAGCAATGAGCAGTTCTTC. Its translation is CAISSGTSNEQFF. This chain joins TRBV10-3 and TRBJ2-1; TRBD2 matches 8 bases. V lost 5 bases and J lost 6; bases outside the gene matches: 3. The germline CDR1 and CDR2 sequences are ENHRY and SYGVKD. This CDR3 is 13 amino acids long.

The V gene is TRBV30, the J gene TRBJ1-5; D might be TRBD1 (6 bases). This CDR3 region has 14 residues. Looked up from germline, CDR1 is GTSNPN and CDR2 is SVGIG (reference sequence). Trimming cost V 0 bases and J 6 bases, with 12 bases left between them. CDR3 nucleotide sequence: TGTGCCTGGAGTGTCGGGGGCTTGGGTCAGCCCCAGCATTTT. This gives the protein CAWSVGGLGQPQHF.